This T cell receptor (beta chain) was obtained from a study of T cell responses to AZD1222 COVID-19 vaccine. Findings of the study overall: Baseline serology detected seropositivity in only six or seven AZD1222 recipients. Possibly, clonal diversity was underestimated; donors were largely white British and included more females.

CDR1 is SGHTA, CDR2 FQGTGA, per germline. CDR3 length: 13 residues. V was pared by 2 bases and J by 7 bases, with 12 bases between. In regard to this clone: Its antigen is unknown.

The data were produced by immunoSEQ multiplex PCR, yet TCRdb's version contains in-frame clones alone and is incomplete. The sample lists about 140,000 clones; 70% to 90% were seen once. This rearrangement joins TRBV7-3 to TRBJ2-7, with D maybe TRBD1 (6 bases). This sample comprised peripheral blood, obtained 28 days after the second dose of the MenACWY control vaccine. This TCR was recovered from an adult who received the MenACWY meningococcal vaccine as a control. The CDR3 nucleotides read TGTGCCAGCAGCTTAGGTCCGACAGGTGAGCAGTACTTC. This encodes CASSLGPTGEQYF.